Below are 28 T cell receptor beta chains sequenced from a single sample in a study of T cells in Graves' hyperthyroidism and ophthalmopathy. What was amplified from RNA transcripts were TCR beta CDR3 regions. HTBI primers were employed in a first-round RT-PCR of the TCR CDR3. TCRdb reanalysed the multiplex PCR reads using MiXCR and keeps one entry per CDR3 protein. The profile shows approximately 610,000 distinct CDR3 sequences, approximately 15% of them singletons. Sample: blood. The receptors here all came from a woman aged 40 to 50 with Graves' ophthalmopathy.

This clonotype was observed a handful of times. The chain couples TRBV30 to TRBJ1-5; tentatively, D is TRBD1 (5 bases). This CDR3 spans 15 amino acids. Deletions cut 2 bases from V and 2 bases from J, with 13 bases between. Germline CDR1 and CDR2: GTSNPN and SVGIG (reference sequence). The CDR3 region is CAWSIRGIGNQPQHF. The CDR3 nucleotides read TGTGCCTGGAGTATCCGGGGCATAGGCAATCAGCCCCAGCATTTT.

This clonotype showed up many times. The chain links TRBV6-2 or TRBV6-3 to TRBJ1-1; no reliable D call. The CDR3 runs 15 residues. The germline V and J ends were trimmed by 1 base and 1 base, with 10 bases remaining between them. CDR1 is MNHEY, CDR2 SVGEGT, per germline. CDR3: CASSYWRRANTEAFF. The CDR3 coding sequence is TGTGCCAGCAGTTACTGGCGACGGGCGAACACTGAAGCTTTCTTT.

This clonotype was recorded a few times. The CDR3 DNA reads as TGTGCCAGCAGCCCGAGGACAGGGGGGTTTCAAGAGACCCAGTACTTC. Translation: CASSPRTGGFQETQYF. The rearrangement joins TRBV11-2 to TRBJ2-5; 10 bases line up with TRBD1. V lost 5 bases to trimming and J lost 2 bases; unmatched junction nucleotides: 8. The CDR3 contains 16 residues. CDR1 and CDR2 from the germline V gene are SGHAT and FQNNGV.

This rearrangement joins TRBV5-5 to TRBJ2-7, with D possibly being TRBD1 or TRBD2 (6 bases each). The CDR3 is 14 amino acids. V was pared by 0 bases and J by 5 bases, with 12 bases between. CDR1 and CDR2 (germline): SGHKS, YYEKEE (reference sequence). This chain's CDR3 is CASSLVGGVDEQYF. The CDR3 DNA sequence: TGTGCCAGCAGCTTGGTGGGGGGCGTGGACGAGCAGTACTTC.

This clonotype appeared a few times. The chain combines TRBV30 with TRBJ1-1, with 7 bases fitting TRBD1. V shed 3 bases and J 3 bases; nucleotides not matched to a gene: 4. CDR3 size: 13 residues. Germline V gene sequence: CDR1 GTSNPN, CDR2 SVGIG (reference sequence). CDR3 nucleotides: TGTGCCTGGAGAGACGACAGGGACACTGAAGCTTTCTTT. It is translated as CAWRDDRDTEAFF.

This clonotype showed up many times. V usage is TRBV2 and J usage is TRBJ2-4, with D unclear. The CDR3 covers 15 residues. V lost 0 bases to trimming and J lost 0 bases, with 6 bases between them. Germline V gives CDR1 SNHLY, CDR2 FYNNEI. The CDR3 coding sequence is TGTGCCAGCAGTGAAGCCGCGGTAGCCAAAAACATTCAGTACTTC. Its translation is CASSEAAVAKNIQYF.

This clonotype was detected ten times or more. The chain has TRBV28 and TRBJ2-7; D not resolved. V was clipped by 5 bases and J by 2 bases, with 10 bases between them. Germline V gives CDR1 MDHEN, CDR2 SYDVKM. The CDR3 spans 13 residues. CDR3 in amino acids: CASSRSLPYEQYF. The CDR3 coding sequence is TGTGCCAGCAGTCGGTCCCTCCCCTACGAGCAGTACTTC.

This clonotype was seen repeatedly, ten times or more. V usage is TRBV5-1 and J usage is TRBJ2-2; D remains unclear. V dropped 3 bases and J dropped 3 bases, with 9 bases sitting between them. Germline V gene lookup returns CDR1 SGHRS and CDR2 YFSETQ. CDR3 length: 14 amino acids. The CDR3 bases are TGCGCCAGCAGCTCCCACGCGGACACCGGGGAGCTGTTTTTT. Its translation is CASSSHADTGELFF.

This chain connects TRBV28 to TRBJ1-2; TRBD1 is a possible D gene (5 bases). The ends were cut back, 6 bases at V and 0 bases at J, with 17 bases in the middle. The length of the CDR3 is 16 residues. Germline CDR1 MDHEN, CDR2 SYDVKM. The DNA of the CDR3 is TGTGCCAGCAGCCCACTTGCCGGGACGGCTAACTATGGCTACACCTTC. Its translation is CASSPLAGTANYGYTF.

The chain combines TRBV28 with TRBJ1-1, with D maybe TRBD1 (5 bases). The germline gives CDR1 MDHEN, CDR2 SYDVKM. The CDR3 contains 15 residues. V lost 5 bases, J lost 6 bases, and 19 bases lay in between. The CDR3 DNA is TGTGCCAGCAGTACAACGGGCCTGGGGGACGCTGAAGCTTTCTTT. Translating it yields CASSTTGLGDAEAFF.

In this sample, this clonotype turned up many times. The V and J genes are TRBV9 and TRBJ1-3; perhaps TRBD1 as D (5 bases). Deletions cut 1 base from V and 10 bases from J, with 18 bases between. Germline V gives CDR1 SGDLS, CDR2 YYNGEE. The CDR3 consists of 15 residues. CDR3 sequence (DNA): TGTGCCAGCAGCGTAACCCCGGTCCAGGGAGAGACCATATATTTT. It is translated as CASSVTPVQGETIYF.

The CDR3 nucleotides read TGTGCCAGCAGTTACAGTGGGACAGGGGTGGAGACCCAGTACTTC. Amino acids: CASSYSGTGVETQYF. The gene calls are TRBV6-5 and TRBJ2-5, with 10 bases that match TRBD1. From germline, CDR1 is MNHEY and CDR2 SVGAGI. The CDR3 has 15 amino acids. The ends lost 2 bases at V and 5 bases at J; junction bases unmatched: 5.

This clonotype was detected ten times or more. This rearrangement joins TRBV30 to TRBJ1-5; no firm D call. The CDR3 is 14 amino acids. Germline values: CDR1 GTSNPN, CDR2 SVGIG (reference sequence). V was pared by 1 base and J by 2 bases, with 9 bases between. DNA of the CDR3: TGTGCCTGGAGTGAAGGTCAGGGCAATCAGCCCCAGCATTTT. It codes for CAWSEGQGNQPQHF.

V and J are TRBV11-2 and TRBJ1-1; D ambiguous. V shed 0 bases and J shed 3 bases, with 8 bases lying between them. This CDR3 has 14 amino acids. CDR1 is SGHAT, CDR2 FQNNGV, per germline. The CDR3 loop reads CASSLDQSDTEAFF. The CDR3, as DNA: TGTGCCAGCAGCTTAGATCAAAGCGACACTGAAGCTTTCTTT.

There are a few counts of this clonotype. V usage is TRBV7-8 and J usage is TRBJ1-5; possible D gene TRBD1, 5 bases. Trimming pared 1 base from V and 3 bases from J, leaving 16 bases between. The CDR3 spans 17 residues. Germline CDR1 reads SGHVS; CDR2 reads FQNEAQ. The CDR3 bases are TGTGCCAGCAGCTTAGAGAGGGACGGTGGGGCCAATCAGCCCCAGCATTTT. Translation gives CASSLERDGGANQPQHF. The variable domain in full, completed from reference TRBV7-8 and TRBJ1-5, reads GAGVSQSPRYKVAKRGQDVALRCDPISGHVSLFWYQQALGQGPEFLTYFQNEAQLDKSGLPSDRFFAERPEGSVSTLKIQRTQQEDSAVYLCASSLERDGGANQPQHFGDGTRLSIL.

The sample holds many counts of this clonotype. The V gene is TRBV28, the J gene TRBJ1-5, with no clear D. V dropped 3 bases and J dropped 5 bases, with 8 bases sitting between them. The CDR3 loop spans 13 amino acids. Per the germline V gene, CDR1 is MDHEN and CDR2 is SYDVKM. In DNA, the CDR3 is TGTGCCAGCAGTTTGGACGGTTATCAGCCCCAGCATTTT. It is translated as CASSLDGYQPQHF.

In its sample, this clonotype was seen a few times. V is TRBV19 and J is TRBJ2-4; TRBD2 is a possible D gene (5 bases). The V gene's germline CDR1 is LNHDA and CDR2 SQIVND (reference sequence). The CDR3 has 15 amino acids. With 5 bases removed from V and 0 bases from J, the gap between germline ends came to 11 bases. The DNA of the CDR3 is TGTGCCAGTAGTCCGACTCGGGGAGCCAAAAACATTCAGTACTTC. This gives the protein CASSPTRGAKNIQYF.

This clonotype was detected a few times. The chain is built from TRBV5-6 and TRBJ1-2; D not certain. This CDR3 spans 18 amino acids. V was cut by 0 bases and J by 4 bases, with 22 bases left in between. CDR1 and CDR2 from the germline V gene are SGHDT and YYEEEE. CDR3 sequence reads: CASSLVGAEPGPSYGYTF. The CDR3, as DNA: TGTGCCAGCAGCTTGGTCGGTGCTGAACCCGGACCGAGCTATGGCTACACCTTC.

V usage is TRBV14 and J usage is TRBJ1-5; D call uncertain. The CDR3 is 15 residues long. V lost 0 bases and J 6 bases, leaving 12 bases between the germline ends. Germline V gene sequence: CDR1 SGHDN, CDR2 FVKESK. In DNA, the CDR3 is TGTGCCAGCAGCCAAGATTGGAGGGAGGGTCAGCCCCAGCATTTT. Encoded protein: CASSQDWREGQPQHF.

This clonotype was seen many times. V is TRBV5-1 and J is TRBJ1-1, with 9 bases aligning to TRBD1. This CDR3 is built from 13 residues. V lost 4 bases, J lost 7 bases, and 5 bases stayed unmatched. Germline-derived CDR1 and CDR2 are SGHRS and YFSETQ. In DNA form, the CDR3 reads TGCGCCAGCAGCCGCGACAGGGGGAGTGAAGCTTTCTTT. This sequence encodes CASSRDRGSEAFF. Full variable domain (missing parts from reference TRBV5-1 and TRBJ1-1): KAGVTQTPRYLIKTRGQQVTLSCSPISGHRSVSWYQQTPGQGLQFLFEYFSETQRNKGNFPGRFSGRQFSNSRSEMNVSTLELGDSALYLCASSRDRGSEAFFGQGTRLTVV.

This clonotype has ten or more counts. The rearrangement uses TRBV28 and TRBJ2-7; perhaps TRBD1 as D (6 bases). Germline-derived CDR1 and CDR2 are MDHEN and SYDVKM. V was shortened by 5 bases and J by 7 bases, with 12 bases between the two germline ends. The CDR3 consists of 12 residues. Written as DNA, the CDR3 is TGTGCCAGCAGTAAACAGGGCGGGGAGCAGTACTTC. Residues: CASSKQGGEQYF.

V usage is TRBV5-6 and J usage is TRBJ2-7, with a tentative D call TRBD1 (6 bases). This CDR3 contains 14 residues. V lost 2 bases and J lost 1, with 10 bases in between. CDR1 and CDR2 from the germline V gene are SGHDT and YYEEEE. CDR3 nucleotides: TGTGCCAGCAGCTTTATCCAGGGGTCCTACGAGCAGTACTTC. Protein product: CASSFIQGSYEQYF.

The chain couples TRBV11-3 to TRBJ2-5; 9 nucleotides line up with TRBD1. The CDR3 runs to 15 residues. V gave up 5 bases and J gave up 2 bases; unmatched junction bases: 6. CDR1 is SGHNT and CDR2 is YENEEA in the germline V gene. Here the CDR3 DNA reads TGTGCCAGCAGCGCCGGGACAGGGTCGCAAGAGACCCAGTACTTC. It codes for CASSAGTGSQETQYF.

This clonotype was seen at least ten times. The chain uses TRBV4-1 and TRBJ2-7, with 13 nucleotides matching TRBD2. The CDR3 loop spans 18 amino acids. V dropped 1 base and J dropped 3; count of bases not matched to a gene: 9. Germline V lookup: CDR1 MGHRA, CDR2 YSYEKL. The CDR3 reads CASSQVFGLAGVNYEQYF. The CDR3 coding sequence is TGCGCCAGCAGCCAAGTATTCGGACTAGCGGGAGTAAACTACGAGCAGTACTTC.

This clonotype was recorded at least ten times. The gene calls are TRBV28 and TRBJ2-7; 11 nucleotides match TRBD2. V lost 4 bases and J lost 5; bases outside the gene matches: 7. The germline CDR1 and CDR2 sequences are MDHEN and SYDVKM. This CDR3 contains 15 residues. The chain's CDR3 is CASSSTSGSFDEQYF. The CDR3 DNA follows: TGTGCCAGCAGTTCCACTAGCGGGAGTTTCGACGAGCAGTACTTC.

This clonotype was seen many times. V gene TRBV20-1 combines with J gene TRBJ1-3; no reliable D call. This CDR3 has 15 residues. V lost 1 base, J lost 0 bases, and 10 bases lay in between. Germline CDR1 and CDR2: DFQATT and SNEGSKA (reference sequence). The CDR3 nucleotides read TGCAGTGCTAGAGTTCAGGATTTCTCTGGAAACACCATATATTTT. Translated, it gives CSARVQDFSGNTIYF.

In its sample, this clonotype was seen many times. The rearrangement links TRBV12-3 or TRBV12-4 to TRBJ1-5, with 11 bases identical to TRBD1. V was pared by 5 bases and J by 5 bases, with 5 bases of the junction left unmatched. The CDR3 loop spans 15 amino acids. CDR3 in amino acids: CASSRTGGLDQPQHF. The CDR3, as DNA: TGTGCCAGCAGTCGGACAGGGGGCCTCGATCAGCCCCAGCATTTT.

This clonotype was observed many times. The CDR3 is CASSLVAGGNEQYF. The CDR3 DNA sequence: TGTGCCAGCAGCTTAGTTGCAGGAGGGAACGAGCAGTACTTC. The chain couples TRBV7-9 to TRBJ2-5; TRBD2 is a possible D gene (6 bases). Judging by the DNA end, TRBJ2-7 fits better; the J call may be wrong. The CDR3 totals 14 residues. Germline lookup yields CDR1 SEHNR and CDR2 FQNEAQ (reference sequence).